This TCR beta chain was profiled in a study of T cells in Graves' hyperthyroidism and ophthalmopathy. Amplification yielded TCR beta CDR3 regions, with RNA transcripts as the source. First-round RT-PCR of the TCR CDR3 relied on the HTBI primer set. TCRdb re-called the multiplex PCR reads through MiXCR, storing one row per CDR3 protein. Of over 450,000 distinct CDR3 sequences in the sample, approximately 14% were seen once. In this sample, this clonotype turned up many times. Criteria for exclusion of patients were uncontrolled infection, other autoimmune disease, pregnancy or lactation. The CDR3 has 15 residues. V was clipped by 6 bases and J by 0 bases, with 15 bases between them. Per the germline V gene, CDR1 is KGHSH and CDR2 is LQKENI.

This receptor was taken from a woman under 30 with Graves' hyperthyroidism. The genes are TRBV18 and TRBJ2-7; D might be TRBD1 or TRBD2, each matching 5 bases. The material sequenced was blood. CDR3 loop: CASSPRGASSYEQYV. The CDR3 DNA reads as TGTGCCAGCTCCCCGAGAGGGGCTAGCTCCTACGAGCAGTACGTC.